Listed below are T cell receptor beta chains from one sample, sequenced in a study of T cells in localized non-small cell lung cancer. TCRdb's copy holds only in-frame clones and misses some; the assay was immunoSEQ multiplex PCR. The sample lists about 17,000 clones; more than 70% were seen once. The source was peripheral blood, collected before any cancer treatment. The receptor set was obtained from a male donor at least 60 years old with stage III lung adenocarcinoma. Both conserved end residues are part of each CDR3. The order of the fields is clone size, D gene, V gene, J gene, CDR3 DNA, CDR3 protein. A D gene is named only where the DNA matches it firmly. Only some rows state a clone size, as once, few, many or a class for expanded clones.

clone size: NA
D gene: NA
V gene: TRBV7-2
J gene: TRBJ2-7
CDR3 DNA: TGTGCCAGCAGCCCCCAGGAGGGGGCCTACGAGCAGTACTTC
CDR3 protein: CASSPQEGAYEQYF

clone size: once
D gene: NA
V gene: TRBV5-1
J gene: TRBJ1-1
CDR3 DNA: TGCGCCAGCAGTTCTCTATTAGGGGGGAACACTGAAGCTTTCTTT
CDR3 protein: CASSSLLGGNTEAFF

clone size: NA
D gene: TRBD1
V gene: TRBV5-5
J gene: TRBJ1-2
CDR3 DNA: TGTGCCAGCAGCAGGGACAGGGCGAACTATGGCTACACCTTC
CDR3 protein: CASSRDRANYGYTF

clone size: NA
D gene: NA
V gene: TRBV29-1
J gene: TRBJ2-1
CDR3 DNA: TGCAGCGCCCCCGGGGCGGACAGGGAGGGTGGCAATGAGCAGTTCTTC
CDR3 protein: CSAPGADREGGNEQFF

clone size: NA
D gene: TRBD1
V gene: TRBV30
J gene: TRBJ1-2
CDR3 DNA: TGTGCCTGGAGTTCGACAGGGAGTCCGTTATATGGCTACACCTTC
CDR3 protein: CAWSSTGSPLYGYTF

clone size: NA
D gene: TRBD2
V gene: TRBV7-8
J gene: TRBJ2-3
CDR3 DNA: TGTGCCAGCAGCTTATTGGCTAGCGGGGGCACAGATACGCAGTATTTT
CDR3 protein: CASSLLASGGTDTQYF

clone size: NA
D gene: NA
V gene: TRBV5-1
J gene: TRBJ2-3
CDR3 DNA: TGCGCCAGCAGCTTGGATGCCAGGACAGATACGCAGTATTTT
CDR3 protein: CASSLDARTDTQYF

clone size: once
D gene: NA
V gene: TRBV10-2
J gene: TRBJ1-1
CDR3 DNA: TGCGCCAGCAGTGAATTGAGGGCCTCGTACACTGAAGCTTTCTTT
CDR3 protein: CASSELRASYTEAFF

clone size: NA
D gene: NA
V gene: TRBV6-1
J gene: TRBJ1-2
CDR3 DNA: TGTGCCAGCATTGGGACCAGGGAGGTTGACTATGGCTACACCTTC
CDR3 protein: CASIGTREVDYGYTF

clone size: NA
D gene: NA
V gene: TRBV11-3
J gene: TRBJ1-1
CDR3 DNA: TGTGCCAGCAGCTTAGGTCTGTGGGGCCTAAGGTGGGGCACTGAAGCTTTCTTT
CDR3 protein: CASSLGLWGLRWGTEAFF

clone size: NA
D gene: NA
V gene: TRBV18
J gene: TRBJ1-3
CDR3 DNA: TGTGCCAGCTCACCACCATCCCGACTCTCTGGAAACACCATATATTTT
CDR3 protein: CASSPPSRLSGNTIYF

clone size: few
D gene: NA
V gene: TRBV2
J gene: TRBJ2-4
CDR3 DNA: TGTGCCAGCGGGAGCAAAAACATTCAGTACTTC
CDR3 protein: CASGSKNIQYF

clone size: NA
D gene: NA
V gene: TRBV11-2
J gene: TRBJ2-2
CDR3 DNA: TGTGCCAGCAGCTTATTCTGGGACCATTGGGGGGCCAGAAACGGGGAGCTGTTTTTT
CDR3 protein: CASSLFWDHWGARNGELFF

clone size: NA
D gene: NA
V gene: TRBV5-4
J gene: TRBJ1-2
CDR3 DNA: TGTGCCAGCAGCTGGGACAAAGCGATCTATGGCTACACCTTC
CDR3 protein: CASSWDKAIYGYTF

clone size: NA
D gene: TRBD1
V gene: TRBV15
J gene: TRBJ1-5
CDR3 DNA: TGTGCCACCAGCAGGCAGGGGGGGTACAATCAGCCCCAGCATTTT
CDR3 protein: CATSRQGGYNQPQHF